The clone carrying this TCR beta chain was detected many times. The entry originates in a study of blood T cells in healthy people across ages. Trimming removed 5 bases at V and 6 bases at J, with 17 bases between. The CDR3 runs 15 residues. A J-beta primer mix and a sample-barcoded 5' primer were used in a second PCR of about 6 to 12 cycles. TCRdb reprocessed the 5' RACE reads with MiXCR, giving one entry per CDR3 protein. The sample lists about 1,800,000 distinct CDR3 sequences, 28% occurring once. V gene TRBV12-3 or TRBV12-4 combines with J gene TRBJ2-1; TRBD1 is a possible D gene (8 bases). This clonotype originated in a woman in her twenties or thirties in good health. Sequencing was carried out using blood. CDR3 sequence (DNA): TGTGCCAGCAGTAGCGGGACAGGACCTCGCAATGAGCAGTTCTTC. Translated, it gives CASSSGTGPRNEQFF.